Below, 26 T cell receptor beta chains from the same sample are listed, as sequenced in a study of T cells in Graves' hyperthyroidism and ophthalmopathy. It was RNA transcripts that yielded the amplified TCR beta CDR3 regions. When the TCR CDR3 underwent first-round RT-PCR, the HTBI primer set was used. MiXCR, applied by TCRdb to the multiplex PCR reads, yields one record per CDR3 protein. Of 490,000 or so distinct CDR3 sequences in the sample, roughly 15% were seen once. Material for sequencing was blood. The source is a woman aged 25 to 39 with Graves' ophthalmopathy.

This CDR3 reads CASSREGDEQFF. The CDR3 region has the DNA TGTGCCAGCAGCCGAGAGGGGGATGAGCAGTTCTTC. The J gene is TRBJ2-1, the V gene TRBV4-2, with D perhaps matching TRBD1 (6 bases). The CDR3 extends over 12 amino acids. From germline, CDR1 is LGHNA and CDR2 YNFKEQ. V dropped 4 bases and J dropped 8 bases, with 9 bases sitting between them.

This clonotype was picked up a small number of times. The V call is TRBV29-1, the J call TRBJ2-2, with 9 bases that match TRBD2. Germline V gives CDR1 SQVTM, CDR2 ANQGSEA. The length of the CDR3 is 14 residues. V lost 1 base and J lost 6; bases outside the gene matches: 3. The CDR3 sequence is CSVEVGLAPGELFF. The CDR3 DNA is TGCAGCGTTGAAGTAGGACTAGCGCCCGGGGAGCTGTTTTTT.

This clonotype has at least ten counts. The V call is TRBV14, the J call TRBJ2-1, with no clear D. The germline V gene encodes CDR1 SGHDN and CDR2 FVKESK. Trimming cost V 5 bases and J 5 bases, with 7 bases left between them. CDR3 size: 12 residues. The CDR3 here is CASSYDHNEQFF. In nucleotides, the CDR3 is TGTGCCAGCAGCTACGATCACAATGAGCAGTTCTTC.

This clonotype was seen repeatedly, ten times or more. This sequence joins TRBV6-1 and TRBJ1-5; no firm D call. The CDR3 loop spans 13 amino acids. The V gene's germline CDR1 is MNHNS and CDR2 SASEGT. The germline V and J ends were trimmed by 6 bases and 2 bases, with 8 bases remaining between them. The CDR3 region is CASRPWGNQPQHF. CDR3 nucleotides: TGTGCCAGCAGGCCCTGGGGCAATCAGCCCCAGCATTTT.

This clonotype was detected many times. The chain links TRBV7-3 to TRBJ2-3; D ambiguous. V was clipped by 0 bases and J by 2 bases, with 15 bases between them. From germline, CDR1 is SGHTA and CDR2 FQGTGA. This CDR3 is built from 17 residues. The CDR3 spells CASSLTKVKGPTDTQYF. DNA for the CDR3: TGTGCCAGCAGCTTAACGAAGGTTAAGGGTCCCACAGATACGCAGTATTTT.

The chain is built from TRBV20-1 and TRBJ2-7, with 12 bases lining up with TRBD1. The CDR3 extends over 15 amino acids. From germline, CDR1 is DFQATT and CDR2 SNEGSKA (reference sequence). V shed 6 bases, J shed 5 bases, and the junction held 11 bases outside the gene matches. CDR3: CSAHPRDRGPDEQYF. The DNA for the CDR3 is TGCAGTGCCCACCCCCGGGACAGGGGGCCAGACGAGCAGTACTTC.

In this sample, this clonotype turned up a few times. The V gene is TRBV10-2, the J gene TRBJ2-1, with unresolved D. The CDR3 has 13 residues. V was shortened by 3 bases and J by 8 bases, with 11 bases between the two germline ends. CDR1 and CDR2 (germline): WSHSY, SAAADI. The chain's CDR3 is CASSDVSVDEQFF. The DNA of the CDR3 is TGCGCCAGCAGTGACGTATCGGTGGATGAGCAGTTCTTC.

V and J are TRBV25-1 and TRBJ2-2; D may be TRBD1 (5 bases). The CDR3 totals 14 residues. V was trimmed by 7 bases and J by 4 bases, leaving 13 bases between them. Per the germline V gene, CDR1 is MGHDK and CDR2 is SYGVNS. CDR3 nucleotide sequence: TGTGCCAGCACCCCAGGGTTACGCACCGGGGAGCTGTTTTTT. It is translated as CASTPGLRTGELFF.

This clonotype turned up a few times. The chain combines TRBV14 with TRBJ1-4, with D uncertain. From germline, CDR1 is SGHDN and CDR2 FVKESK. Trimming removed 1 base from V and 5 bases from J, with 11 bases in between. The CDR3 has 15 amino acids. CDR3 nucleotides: TGTGCCAGCAGCCAAGGTGGATTGAACAATGAAAAACTGTTTTTT. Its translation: CASSQGGLNNEKLFF.

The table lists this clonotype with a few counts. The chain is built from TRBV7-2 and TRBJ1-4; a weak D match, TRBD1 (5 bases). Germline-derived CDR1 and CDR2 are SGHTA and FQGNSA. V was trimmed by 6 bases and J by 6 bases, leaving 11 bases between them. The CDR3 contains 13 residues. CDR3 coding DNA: TGTGCCAGCAGTCCCCTAGGGGATGAAAAACTGTTTTTT. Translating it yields CASSPLGDEKLFF.

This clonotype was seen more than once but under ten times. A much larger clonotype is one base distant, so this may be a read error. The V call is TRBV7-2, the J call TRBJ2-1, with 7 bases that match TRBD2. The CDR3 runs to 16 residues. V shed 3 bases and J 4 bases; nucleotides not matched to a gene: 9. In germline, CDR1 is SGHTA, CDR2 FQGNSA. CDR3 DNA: TGTGCCAGCAGCTTTCTTGGACCAGCGGGATACAATGAGCAGTTCTTC. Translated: CASSFLGPAGYNEQFF.

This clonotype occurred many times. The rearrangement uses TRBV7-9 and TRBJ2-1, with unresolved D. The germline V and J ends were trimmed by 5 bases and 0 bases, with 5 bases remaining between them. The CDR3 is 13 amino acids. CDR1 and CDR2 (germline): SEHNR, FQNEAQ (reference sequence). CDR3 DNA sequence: TGTGCCAGCAGCATCACCTCCTACAATGAGCAGTTCTTC. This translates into CASSITSYNEQFF.

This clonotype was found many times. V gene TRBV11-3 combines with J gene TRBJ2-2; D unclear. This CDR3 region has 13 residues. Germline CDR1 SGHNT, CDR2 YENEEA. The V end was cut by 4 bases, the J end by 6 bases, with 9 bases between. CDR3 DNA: TGTGCCAGCAGCTACCGACTTGCCGGGGAGCTGTTTTTT. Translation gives CASSYRLAGELFF.

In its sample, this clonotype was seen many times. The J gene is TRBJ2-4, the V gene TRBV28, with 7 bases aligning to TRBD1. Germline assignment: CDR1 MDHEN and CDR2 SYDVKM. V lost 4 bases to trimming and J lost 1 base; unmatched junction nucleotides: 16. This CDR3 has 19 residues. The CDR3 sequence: CASSSFWSSETGAKNIQYF. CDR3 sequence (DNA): TGTGCCAGCAGTTCGTTTTGGAGTTCGGAGACAGGGGCCAAAAACATTCAGTACTTC. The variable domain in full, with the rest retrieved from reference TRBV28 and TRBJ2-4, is DVKVTQSSRYLVKRTGEKVFLECVQDMDHENMFWYRQDPGLGLRLIYFSYDVKMKEKGDIPEGYSVSREKKERFSLILESASTNQTSMYLCASSSFWSSETGAKNIQYFGAGTRLSVL.

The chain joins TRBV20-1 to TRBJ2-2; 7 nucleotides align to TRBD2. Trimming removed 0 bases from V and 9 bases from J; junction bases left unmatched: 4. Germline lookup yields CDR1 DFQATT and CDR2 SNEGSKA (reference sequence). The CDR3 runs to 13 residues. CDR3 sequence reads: CSAREGGLRELFF. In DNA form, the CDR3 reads TGCAGTGCTAGAGAGGGGGGGTTGAGGGAGCTGTTTTTT.

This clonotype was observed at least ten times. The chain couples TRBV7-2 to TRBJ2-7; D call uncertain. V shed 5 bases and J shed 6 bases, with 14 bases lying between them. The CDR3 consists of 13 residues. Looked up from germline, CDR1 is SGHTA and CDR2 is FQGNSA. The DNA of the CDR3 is TGTGCCAGCAGCCGCGCATCCTTAGGCGAGCAGTACTTC. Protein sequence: CASSRASLGEQYF.

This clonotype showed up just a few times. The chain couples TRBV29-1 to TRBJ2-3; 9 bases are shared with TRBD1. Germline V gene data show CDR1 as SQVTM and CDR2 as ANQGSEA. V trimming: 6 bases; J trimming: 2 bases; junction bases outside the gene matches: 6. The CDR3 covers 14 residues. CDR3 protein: CSVRDRVVTDTQYF. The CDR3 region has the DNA TGCAGCGTAAGGGACAGGGTGGTCACAGATACGCAGTATTTT.

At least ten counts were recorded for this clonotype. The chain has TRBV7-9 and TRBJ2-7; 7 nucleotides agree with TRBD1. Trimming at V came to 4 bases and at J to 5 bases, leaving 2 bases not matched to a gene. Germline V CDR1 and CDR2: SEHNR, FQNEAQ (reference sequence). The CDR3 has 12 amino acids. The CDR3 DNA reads TGTGCCAGCAGCTCCACAGGGGACGAGCAGTACTTC. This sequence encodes CASSSTGDEQYF.

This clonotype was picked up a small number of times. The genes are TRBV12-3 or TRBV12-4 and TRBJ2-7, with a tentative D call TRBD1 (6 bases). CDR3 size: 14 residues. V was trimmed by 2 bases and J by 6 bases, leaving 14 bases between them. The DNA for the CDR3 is TGTGCCAGCAGTTTAACAGGGACCCTCTCCGAGCAGTACTTC. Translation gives CASSLTGTLSEQYF.

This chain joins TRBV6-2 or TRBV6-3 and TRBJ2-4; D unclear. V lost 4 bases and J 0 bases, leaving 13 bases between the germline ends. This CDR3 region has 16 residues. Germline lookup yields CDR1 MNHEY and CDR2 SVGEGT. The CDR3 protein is CASSFSALLAKNIQYF. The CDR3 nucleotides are TGTGCCAGCAGTTTCAGCGCGCTTCTAGCCAAAAACATTCAGTACTTC.

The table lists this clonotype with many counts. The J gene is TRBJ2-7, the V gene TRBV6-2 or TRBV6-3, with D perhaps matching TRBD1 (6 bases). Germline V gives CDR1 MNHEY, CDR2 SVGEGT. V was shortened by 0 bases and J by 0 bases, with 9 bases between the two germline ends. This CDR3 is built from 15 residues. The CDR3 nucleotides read TGTGCCAGCAGTTACTCGGGACACCGCTCCTACGAGCAGTACTTC. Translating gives CASSYSGHRSYEQYF.

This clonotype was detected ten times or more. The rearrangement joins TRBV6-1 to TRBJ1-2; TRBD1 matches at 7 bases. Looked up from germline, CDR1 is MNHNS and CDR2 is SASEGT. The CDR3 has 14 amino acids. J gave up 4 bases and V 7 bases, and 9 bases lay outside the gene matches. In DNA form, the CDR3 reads TGTGCCAGCACCATTGGGACAGACGGCTATGGCTACACCTTC. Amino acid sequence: CASTIGTDGYGYTF.

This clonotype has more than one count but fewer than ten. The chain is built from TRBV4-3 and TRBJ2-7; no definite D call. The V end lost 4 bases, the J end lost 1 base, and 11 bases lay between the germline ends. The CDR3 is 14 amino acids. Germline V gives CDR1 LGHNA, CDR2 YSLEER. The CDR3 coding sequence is TGCGCCAGCAGCCCTTATCGTGGGTCCTACGAGCAGTACTTC. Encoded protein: CASSPYRGSYEQYF.

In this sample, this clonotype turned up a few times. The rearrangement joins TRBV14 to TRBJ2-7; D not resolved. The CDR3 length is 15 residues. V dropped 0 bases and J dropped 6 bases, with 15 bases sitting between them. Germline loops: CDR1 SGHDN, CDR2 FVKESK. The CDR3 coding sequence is TGTGCCAGCAGCCAAGATGGGGTCCCATATCGCGAGCAGTACTTC. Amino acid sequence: CASSQDGVPYREQYF.

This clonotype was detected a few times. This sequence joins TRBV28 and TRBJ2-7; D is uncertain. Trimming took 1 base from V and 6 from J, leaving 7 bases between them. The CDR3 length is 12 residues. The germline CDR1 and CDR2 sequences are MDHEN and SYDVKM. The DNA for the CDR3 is TGTGCCAGCAGTTTATCGCCTGGCGAGCAGTACTTC. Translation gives CASSLSPGEQYF.

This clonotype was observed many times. This chain's CDR3 is CASSLLGGAYNEQFF. CDR3 bases: TGTGCCAGCAGCTTATTGGGGGGAGCCTACAATGAGCAGTTCTTC. The chain has TRBV11-2 and TRBJ2-1; TRBD2 is a possible D gene (6 bases). Germline values: CDR1 SGHAT, CDR2 FQNNGV. V lost 2 bases to trimming and J lost 2 bases, with 10 bases between them. This CDR3 is 15 amino acids long. The full variable domain, rest sourced from reference TRBV11-2 and TRBJ2-1, is EAGVAQSPRYKIIEKRQSVAFWCNPISGHATLYWYQQILGQGPKLLIQFQNNGVVDDSQLPKDRFSAERLKGVDSTLKIQPAKLEDSAVYLCASSLLGGAYNEQFFGPGTRLTVL.